This TCR beta chain was retrieved from a study of T cell responses to AZD1222 COVID-19 vaccine. Trimming took 1 base from V and 7 from J; bases not matched to a gene: 2. Germline V gives CDR1 SEHNR, CDR2 FQNEAQ (reference sequence). The CDR3 length is 14 residues. Study results and limitations: Sampling captured repertoires only after the peak T cell response. Donors were largely white British and mainly female; clonal diversity was possibly underestimated. Targets within unmutated variant regions were reportedly found for nearly half of spike-specific TCRs.

Sequencing used immunoSEQ multiplex PCR; TCRdb keeps in-frame clones, though not all of them. The data show about 82,000 clones, over 80% seen once. On this clone itself: The antigen is unknown.

The sequence was collected from an adult in good health. Sequencing used peripheral blood, obtained on day 0 of AZD1222 vaccination. This chain links TRBV7-9 with TRBJ1-4, with TRBD1 matching 8 bases. The CDR3 protein is CASSLGQGSEKLFF. The CDR3 bases are TGTGCCAGCAGCTTAGGACAGGGGAGTGAAAAACTGTTTTTT.